This T cell receptor beta chain was profiled in a study of metastatic and nonmetastatic thyroid tumors. About the research overall: Malignant and benign thyroid patients had repertoires compared in peripheral blood and tumor or nodule tissue.

The CDR3 loop spans 14 amino acids. Germline-derived CDR1 and CDR2 are MNHEY and SMNVEV (reference sequence). Trimming took 6 bases from V and 8 from J; bases not matched to a gene: 7. This clone was seen at least ten times. What it binds is unknown. Per the study methods: Clinicopathological groups supplied CDR3 differences that were used to build a distant-metastasis classifier for papillary thyroid cancer. With MiXCR, TCRdb called clones anew from the PCR reads. TCRdb's processing, not the study's, gives the V and J calls here. The sample lists around 34,000 clones, about 16% seen once, with nearly 3.5% in the top ten. The study's findings and limits: As reported, TCR beta diversity in blood and tumor was significantly higher in malignant thyroid tumors than in benign nodules.

None of the patients had undergone any treatment ahead of thyroid surgery. The sample comprised blood. This chain uses TRBV27 with TRBJ2-2; 9 bases are a match to TRBD1. The receptor's source is a female donor with papillary thyroid cancer or a benign thyroid nodule (not recorded which). Some clones in this sample may be carry-over from other donors' samples. CDR3 loop: CASRIQGAGGELFF. CDR3 sequence (DNA): TGTGCCAGCAGAATACAGGGGGCAGGTGGGGAGCTGTTTTTT.